These T cell receptor beta chains were read from a single sample in a study of CD8 T cells in Susac syndrome. MiXCR, applied by TCRdb to the immunoSEQ multiplex PCR reads, yields one record per CDR3 protein. This repertoire shows roughly 130,000 distinct CDR3 sequences, about 95% found once; its top ten account for roughly 0.12%. Input material: CD4+ T cells from PBMCs. These receptors originate from a human donor in good health. The conserved cysteine and the conserved F or W are not part of the CDR3 here.

v_gene: TRBV7-7
j_gene: TRBJ2-5
CDR3aa: ASSPSYVQETQY

v_gene: TRBV19
j_gene: TRBJ1-5
CDR3aa: ASSIAVPPGNQPQH

v_gene: TRBV7-2
j_gene: TRBJ2-5
CDR3aa: ASSQGSIGGRTQY

v_gene: TRBV7-2
j_gene: TRBJ2-1
CDR3aa: ASSLRTSGILSSYNEQF

v_gene: TRBV3-1
j_gene: TRBJ2-1
CDR3aa: ASSQDTLLGNEQF

v_gene: TRBV3-1
j_gene: TRBJ1-2
CDR3aa: ASSRVDGLSGYT

v_gene: TRBV3-1
j_gene: TRBJ2-1
CDR3aa: ASSPTGTRKINEQF

v_gene: TRBV6-5
j_gene: TRBJ1-4
CDR3aa: ASRTQGAVNEKLF

v_gene: TRBV2
j_gene: TRBJ2-5
CDR3aa: ASALGGIQETQY

v_gene: TRBV27
j_gene: TRBJ1-1
CDR3aa: ASSSPRGTEAF

v_gene: TRBV27
j_gene: TRBJ2-5
CDR3aa: ASSFPGVQETQY

v_gene: TRBV2
j_gene: TRBJ1-3
CDR3aa: ASSDGGSGNTIY

v_gene: TRBV29-1
j_gene: TRBJ2-5
CDR3aa: SVGYGGGETQY

v_gene: TRBV18
j_gene: TRBJ2-1
CDR3aa: ASSPPGSSYNEQF

v_gene: TRBV6-1
j_gene: TRBJ2-5
CDR3aa: ASSPLMSGGPKTQY

v_gene: TRBV5-6
j_gene: TRBJ2-5
CDR3aa: ASSPEGTGGRETQY

v_gene: TRBV18
j_gene: TRBJ2-1
CDR3aa: ASSPPQVSYNEQF

v_gene: TRBV28
j_gene: TRBJ2-7
CDR3aa: ASRSLGLAGYEQY

v_gene: TRBV19
j_gene: TRBJ1-2
CDR3aa: ASSVQPLYGYT

v_gene: TRBV19
j_gene: TRBJ1-2
CDR3aa: ASSMGTSDGYT

v_gene: TRBV28
j_gene: TRBJ2-1
CDR3aa: ASSSGLDF

v_gene: TRBV29-1
j_gene: TRBJ2-5
CDR3aa: STVLSGGAETQY

v_gene: TRBV15
j_gene: TRBJ2-7
CDR3aa: ATSRNDSYSYEQY

v_gene: TRBV28
j_gene: TRBJ2-7
CDR3aa: ARTTGEHYEQY

v_gene: TRBV29-1
j_gene: TRBJ2-7
CDR3aa: SVLRRTGEDEQY

v_gene: TRBV3-1
j_gene: TRBJ2-3
CDR3aa: ASSFGPDTQY

v_gene: TRBV9
j_gene: TRBJ1-2
CDR3aa: ASSKTGSFGYT

v_gene: TRBV27
j_gene: TRBJ2-3
CDR3aa: ASSFLAGGSDTQY

v_gene: TRBV27
j_gene: TRBJ2-5
CDR3aa: ASSLRTQETQY

v_gene: TRBV19
j_gene: TRBJ2-7
CDR3aa: ASSIDVAGPFPYEQY

v_gene: TRBV27
j_gene: TRBJ2-1
CDR3aa: ASSDQTRVSYNEQF

v_gene: TRBV18
j_gene: TRBJ1-1
CDR3aa: ASSPRDRGEGEAF

v_gene: TRBV29-1
j_gene: TRBJ2-1
CDR3aa: SFGSGATSGTRYNEQF

v_gene: TRBV29-1
j_gene: TRBJ2-1
CDR3aa: SVGGTWNEQF

v_gene: TRBV19
j_gene: TRBJ1-1
CDR3aa: ASTHKQVAGEAF

v_gene: TRBV30
j_gene: TRBJ1-5
CDR3aa: AWSVGAGSNQPQH

v_gene: TRBV20-1
j_gene: TRBJ2-2
CDR3aa: SANGGVGANTGELF

v_gene: TRBV3-1
j_gene: TRBJ2-6
CDR3aa: ASSQQGVAYSGANVLT

v_gene: TRBV3-1
j_gene: TRBJ2-7
CDR3aa: ASSQQGSYEQY

v_gene: TRBV6-5
j_gene: TRBJ1-1
CDR3aa: ASSYSTRGATEAF

v_gene: TRBV7-7
j_gene: TRBJ2-2
CDR3aa: ASSRRGPANTGELF

v_gene: TRBV19
j_gene: TRBJ1-1
CDR3aa: ASSMGRNTEAF

v_gene: TRBV9
j_gene: TRBJ2-2
CDR3aa: ASSVDQMLGTGELF

v_gene: TRBV5-4
j_gene: TRBJ2-7
CDR3aa: ASSFWTSGSRYEQY

v_gene: TRBV12-3/TRBV12-4
j_gene: TRBJ2-3
CDR3aa: ASRIAGGADTQY

v_gene: TRBV12-3/TRBV12-4
j_gene: TRBJ1-2
CDR3aa: ASSLGRGPYGYT

v_gene: TRBV29-1
j_gene: TRBJ2-5
CDR3aa: SVEGKQRETQY

v_gene: TRBV15
j_gene: TRBJ1-5
CDR3aa: ATSETGDSNQPQH

v_gene: TRBV29-1
j_gene: TRBJ2-7
CDR3aa: SALTSGSSYEQY

v_gene: TRBV29-1
j_gene: TRBJ2-1
CDR3aa: SVIGRTGYNEQF

v_gene: TRBV5-1
j_gene: TRBJ1-4
CDR3aa: ASRARSTNEKLF

v_gene: TRBV23-1
j_gene: TRBJ2-2
CDR3aa: ASSQSYRTRTPGSCF

v_gene: TRBV5-4
j_gene: TRBJ2-2
CDR3aa: ASSPLSGAAGELF